The 22 T cell receptor beta chains reported below all come from one sample, sequenced in a study of blood T cell repertoires in COVID-19. Sequencing was performed with immunoSEQ multiplex PCR; in TCRdb, only in-frame clones are kept and a portion is missing. The table includes about 300,000 clones, about nine tenths detected once. The specimen was PBMCs or T cells enriched from blood (not recorded which). These receptors came from a woman under 30 who had recovered from COVID-19.

This clone occurred once. The chain is built from TRBV11-2 and TRBJ1-2; TRBD1 might be the D (6 bases). The length of the CDR3 is 15 residues. From germline, CDR1 is SGHAT and CDR2 FQNNGV. The ends were cut back, 2 bases at V and 3 bases at J, with 13 bases in the middle. The CDR3 DNA sequence: TGTGCCAGCAGCTTAAACGGGGGGCGCGACTATGGCTACACCTTC. This sequence encodes CASSLNGGRDYGYTF.

The gene calls are TRBV7-3 and TRBJ2-1; 10 bases map to TRBD1. The CDR3 consists of 14 residues. CDR1 SGHTA and CDR2 FQGTGA come from the germline V gene. The J segment lost 5 bases and the V segment lost 5 bases, leaving 3 bases of the junction unmatched. Written as DNA, the CDR3 is TGTGCCAGCAGCAGACAGGGGGCGAACAATGAGCAGTTCTTC. Residues: CASSRQGANNEQFF.

This chain connects TRBV19 to TRBJ2-1; D is possibly TRBD1 (5 bases). Germline CDR1 LNHDA, CDR2 SQIVND (reference sequence). V lost 1 base and J lost 9, with 19 bases in between. The CDR3 loop spans 16 amino acids. The CDR3 DNA reads as TGTGCCAGTAGTATAGTGATGGGGCTAGGGTTGGCTGAGCAGTTCTTC. Translated, it gives CASSIVMGLGLAEQFF.

This sequence joins TRBV28 and TRBJ1-2; unclear D gene. Germline loops: CDR1 MDHEN, CDR2 SYDVKM. V lost 8 bases and J lost 1, with 11 bases in between. This CDR3 has 13 residues. The CDR3 spells CASREYDNYGYTF. The CDR3 DNA reads as TGTGCCAGCCGGGAGTACGATAACTATGGCTACACCTTC.

The rearrangement uses TRBV7-8 and TRBJ1-3; 8 positions match TRBD1. Trimming removed 1 base from V and 8 bases from J; junction bases left unmatched: 16. The CDR3 consists of 18 residues. Looked up from germline, CDR1 is SGHVS and CDR2 is FQNEAQ. For the CDR3, the DNA is TGTGCCAGCAGCTTAGGACAGGGGCGAATCGAATCTGGGGACACCATATATTTT. The encoded protein is CASSLGQGRIESGDTIYF.

The sample holds one count of this clone. The rearrangement links TRBV19 to TRBJ1-1, with 7 nucleotides matching TRBD1. Trimming cost V 1 base and J 0 bases; bases outside gene matches: 17. This CDR3 spans 20 amino acids. Germline CDR1 reads LNHDA; CDR2 reads SQIVND (reference sequence). The CDR3: CASSIGAGQLTYMMNTEAFF. The CDR3 DNA follows: TGTGCCAGTAGTATAGGGGCGGGACAGCTTACCTATATGATGAACACTGAAGCTTTCTTT.

The chain employs TRBV20-1 and TRBJ2-2; 8 bases are a match to TRBD2. Germline CDR1 DFQATT, CDR2 SNEGSKA (reference sequence). The CDR3 spans 14 residues. V was pared by 3 bases and J by 5 bases, with 5 bases of the junction left unmatched. Written as DNA, the CDR3 is TGCAGTGCTAGTCGGGCGGGGGGAACCGGGGAGCTGTTTTTT. Translation gives CSASRAGGTGELFF.

The rearrangement links TRBV12-3 or TRBV12-4 to TRBJ1-6; D is uncertain. V lost 5 bases and J 10 bases, leaving 12 bases between the germline ends. There are 13 residues in the CDR3. The CDR3: CASSRHSGSPLHF. For the CDR3, the DNA is TGTGCCAGCAGTAGGCATAGCGGATCACCCCTCCACTTT.

The V call is TRBV24-1, the J call TRBJ1-6, with TRBD1 matching 8 bases. V lost 4 bases and J lost 9; bases outside the gene matches: 7. Per the germline V gene, CDR1 is KGHDR and CDR2 is SFDVKD. The CDR3 covers 15 residues. The CDR3 bases are TGTGCCACCAGTGACATGGACAGGGCGGCTTCACCCCTCCACTTT. It yields the protein CATSDMDRAASPLHF.

This clone was counted once. The V gene is TRBV7-2, the J gene TRBJ2-7, with 7 bases identical to TRBD2. CDR3 length: 16 amino acids. The germline CDR1 and CDR2 sequences are SGHTA and FQGNSA. V was clipped by 5 bases and J by 2 bases; unmatched bases: 12. The CDR3 DNA reads TGTGCCAGCAGCCCTAGGCTAGCGGAGCGTCCCTACGAGCAGTACTTC. Protein product: CASSPRLAERPYEQYF.

The CDR3 protein is CAWSGSGEAGELFF. CDR3 coding DNA: TGTGCCTGGAGTGGTTCAGGGGAAGCCGGGGAGCTGTTTTTT. The chain carries TRBV30 and TRBJ2-2; possibly TRBD1 for D (6 bases). Germline values: CDR1 GTSNPN, CDR2 SVGIG (reference sequence). V was pared by 1 base and J by 6 bases, with 12 bases between. The CDR3 extends over 14 amino acids. Using reference TRBV30 and TRBJ2-2 for the parts outside the CDR3, the full variable domain is SQTIHQWPATLVQPVGSPLSLECTVEGTSNPNLYWYRQAAGRGLQLLFYSVGIGQISSEVPQNLSASRPQDRQFILSSKKLLLSDSGFYLCAWSGSGEAGELFFGEGSRLTVL.

The chain recombines TRBV10-1 with TRBJ1-1; 7 nucleotides agree with TRBD1. Germline trimming cut 6 bases from V and 6 bases from J; bases unmatched to any gene: 7. Germline lookup yields CDR1 WNHNN and CDR2 SYGVQD (reference sequence). CDR3 length: 13 residues. The CDR3 DNA reads TGCGCCAGCAGCCCCGGAGGGGGCTCTGAAGCTTTCTTT. It is translated as CASSPGGGSEAFF.

The chain is built from TRBV24-1 and TRBJ1-5, with a weak D call TRBD1 (5 bases). CDR1 is KGHDR, CDR2 SFDVKD, per germline. CDR3 length: 16 residues. Trimming left V 0 bases short and J 4 bases short, with 12 bases between. CDR3: CATSDLGDFRNQPQHF. CDR3 DNA: TGTGCCACCAGTGATTTGGGGGACTTTAGGAATCAGCCCCAGCATTTT.

The chain is built from TRBV30 and TRBJ1-2, with 11 bases identical to TRBD1. Per germline, CDR1 GTSNPN and CDR2 SVGIG (reference sequence). The junction had 4 bases not matched to a gene; V was cut back by 0 bases and J by 4 bases. The CDR3 covers 15 residues. CDR3 DNA sequence: TGTGCCTGGAGTGTTGGGACAGGGGGATTCTATGGCTACACCTTC. As protein: CAWSVGTGGFYGYTF.

The CDR3 coding sequence is TGTGCCAGCTCACGGATACAGGGGAGCACCTACAATGAGCAGTTCTTC. It specifies CASSRIQGSTYNEQFF. V is TRBV18 and J is TRBJ2-1, with 7 nucleotides matching TRBD1. Germline V CDR1 and CDR2: KGHSH, LQKENI. The CDR3 contains 16 residues. Trimming removed 4 bases from V and 2 bases from J; junction bases left unmatched: 8.

The V call is TRBV12-2, the J call TRBJ2-7; the table assigns TRBD1, which was not confirmed against the DNA. TRBV12-2 is a pseudogene segment. This CDR3 is 15 amino acids long. The CDR3 region is CASRSLLDKSYEQYF. CDR3 DNA sequence: TGTGCAAGTCGCTCCTTATTGGACAAATCCTACGAGCAGTACTTC.

The chain employs TRBV7-7 and TRBJ2-6; D possibly corresponds to TRBD2 (6 bases). Deletions cut 2 bases from V and 0 bases from J, with 8 bases between. In germline, CDR1 is SSHAT, CDR2 FNYEAQ (reference sequence). CDR3 length: 16 amino acids. The CDR3 DNA reads TGTGCCAGCAGCTTAAGGAGGGGCTCTGGGGCCAACGTCCTGACTTTC. Translating it yields CASSLRRGSGANVLTF.

The chain has TRBV2 and TRBJ1-2; tentative D call: TRBD1 (6 bases). Germline CDR1 reads SNHLY; CDR2 reads FYNNEI. V was pared by 7 bases and J by 5 bases, with 20 bases between. The CDR3 totals 15 residues. The CDR3 region has the DNA TGTGCCAGCACCGAGTGGGACACCGTACCTTATGGCTACACCTTC. Translating gives CASTEWDTVPYGYTF.

V gene TRBV2 combines with J gene TRBJ2-2; D perhaps matches TRBD1 (5 bases). Germline assignment: CDR1 SNHLY and CDR2 FYNNEI. This CDR3 has 15 residues. The V and J ends lost 6 bases and 6 bases respectively, with 17 bases between them. This CDR3 is CASRESIQAPGELFF. CDR3 in DNA: TGTGCCAGCAGAGAATCGATACAGGCCCCCGGGGAGCTGTTTTTT.

V and J are TRBV5-1 and TRBJ1-1, with TRBD1 as a possible D gene (6 bases). CDR1 and CDR2 (germline): SGHRS, YFSETQ. Trimming shortened V by 2 bases and J by 11 bases, and 19 bases separated the two germline ends. The CDR3 is made up of 14 amino acids. For the CDR3, the DNA is TGCGCCAGCAGCTTAGGTCAGCAGGGGATGGGTGCTTTCTTT. It encodes CASSLGQQGMGAFF.

The rearrangement links TRBV5-8 to TRBJ1-2, with 9 positions matching TRBD1. In germline, CDR1 is SGHTS, CDR2 YDEGEE. This CDR3 is built from 16 residues. V lost 2 bases and J lost 5; bases outside the gene matches: 10. The CDR3 spells CASSFTGTGPSYGYTF. CDR3 in DNA: TGTGCCAGCAGCTTTACCGGGACAGGGCCGTCTTATGGCTACACCTTC.

The chain is built from TRBV28 and TRBJ2-2; 14 bases fit TRBD2. CDR3 length equals 19 residues. The germline V gene encodes CDR1 MDHEN and CDR2 SYDVKM. Trimming at V came to 5 bases and at J to 0 bases, leaving 8 bases not matched to a gene. The CDR3 coding sequence is TGTGCCAGCAGTACGAGCCGACTAGCGGGAGGGACGAACACCGGGGAGCTGTTTTTT. Amino acid sequence: CASSTSRLAGGTNTGELFF.